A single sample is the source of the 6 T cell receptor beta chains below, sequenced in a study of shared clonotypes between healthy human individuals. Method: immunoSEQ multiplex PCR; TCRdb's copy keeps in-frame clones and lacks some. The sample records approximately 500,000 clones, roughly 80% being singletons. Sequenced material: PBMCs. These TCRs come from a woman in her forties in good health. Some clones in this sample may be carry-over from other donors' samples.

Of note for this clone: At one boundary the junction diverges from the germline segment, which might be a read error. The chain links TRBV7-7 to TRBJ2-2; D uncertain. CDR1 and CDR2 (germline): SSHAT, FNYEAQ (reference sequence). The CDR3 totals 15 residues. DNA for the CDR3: TGTGCTAGCAGTCCCTCACCTGCTGATACCGGGGAGCTGTTTTTT. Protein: CASSPSPADTGELFF.

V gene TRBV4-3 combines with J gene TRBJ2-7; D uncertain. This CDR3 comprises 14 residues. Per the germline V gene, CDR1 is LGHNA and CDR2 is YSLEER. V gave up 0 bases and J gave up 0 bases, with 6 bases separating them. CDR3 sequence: CASSQEVVSYEQYF. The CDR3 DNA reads TGCGCCAGCAGCCAAGAGGTCGTCTCCTACGAGCAGTACTTC.

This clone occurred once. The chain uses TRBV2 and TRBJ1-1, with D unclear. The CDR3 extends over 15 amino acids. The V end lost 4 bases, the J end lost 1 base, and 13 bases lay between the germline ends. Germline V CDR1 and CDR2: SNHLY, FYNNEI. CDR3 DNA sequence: TGTGCCAGCAGTGGGTCGACAACTAGGAACACTGAAGCTTTCTTT. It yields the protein CASSGSTTRNTEAFF.

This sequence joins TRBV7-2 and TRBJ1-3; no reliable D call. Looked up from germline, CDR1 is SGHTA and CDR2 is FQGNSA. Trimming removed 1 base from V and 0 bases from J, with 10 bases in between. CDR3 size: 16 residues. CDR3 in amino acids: CASSLVAGISGNTIYF. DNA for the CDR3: TGTGCCAGCAGCTTAGTGGCAGGAATCTCTGGAAACACCATATATTTT. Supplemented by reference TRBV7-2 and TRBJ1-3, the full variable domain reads GAGVSQSPSNKVTEKGKDVELRCDPISGHTALYWYRQSLGQGLEFLIYFQGNSAPDKSGLPSDRFSAERTGGSVSTLTIQRTQQEDSAVYLCASSLVAGISGNTIYFGEGSWLTVV.

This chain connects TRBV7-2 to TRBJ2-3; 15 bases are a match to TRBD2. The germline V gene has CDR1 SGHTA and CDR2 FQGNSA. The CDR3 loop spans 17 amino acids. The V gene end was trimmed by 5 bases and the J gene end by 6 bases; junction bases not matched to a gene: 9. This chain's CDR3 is CASSIRTSGRAGDTQYF. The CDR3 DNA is TGTGCCAGCAGCATCAGGACTAGCGGGAGGGCGGGGGATACGCAGTATTTT. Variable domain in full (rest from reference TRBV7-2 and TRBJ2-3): GAGVSQSPSNKVTEKGKDVELRCDPISGHTALYWYRQSLGQGLEFLIYFQGNSAPDKSGLPSDRFSAERTGGSVSTLTIQRTQQEDSAVYLCASSIRTSGRAGDTQYFGPGTRLTVL.

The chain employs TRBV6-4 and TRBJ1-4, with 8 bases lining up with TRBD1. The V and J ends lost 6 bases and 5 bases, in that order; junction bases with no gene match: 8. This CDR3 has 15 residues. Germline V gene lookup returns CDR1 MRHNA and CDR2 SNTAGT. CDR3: CASRPPGTGNEKLFF. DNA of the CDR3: TGTGCCAGCAGACCCCCCGGGACAGGAAATGAAAAACTGTTTTTT.